A single sample gave rise to the 10 T cell receptor beta chains below, sequenced in a study of metastatic and nonmetastatic thyroid tumors. Every patient underwent thyroid surgery untreated. Through MiXCR, TCRdb re-clonotyped the PCR reads. The table records approximately 4,100 clones, roughly 35% of them present only once. The sequenced material came from adjacent normal tissue. The receptors derive from a male donor with papillary thyroid cancer or a benign thyroid nodule (not recorded which). Some clones in this sample may be carry-over from other donors' samples.

The V gene is TRBV2, the J gene TRBJ2-6, with 8 bases fitting TRBD1. The germline CDR1 and CDR2 sequences are SNHLY and FYNNEI. The ends lost 6 bases at V and 2 bases at J; junction bases unmatched: 3. CDR3 length equals 15 residues. The CDR3 DNA reads TGTGCCAGCAGAGAACAGGGGGCTGGGGCCAACGTCCTGACTTTC. Protein: CASREQGAGANVLTF.

The chain has TRBV6-1 and TRBJ2-5; 7 bases map to TRBD1. The tail of the sequence fits TRBJ2-7 better, so the J call may be wrong. Germline V gives CDR1 MNHNS, CDR2 SASEGT. This CDR3 contains 14 residues. The CDR3 loop is CASRTGSTYYEQYF. Here the CDR3 DNA reads TGTGCCAGCAGGACAGGGTCCACTTACTACGAGCAGTACTTC.

V is TRBV30 and J is TRBJ2-7; D uncertain. Germline V gene lookup returns CDR1 GTSNPN and CDR2 SVGIG (reference sequence). The CDR3 runs to 12 residues. With 3 bases removed from V and 0 bases from J, the gap between germline ends came to 6 bases. DNA of the CDR3: TGTGCCTGGAGGTCGACCTCCTACGAGCAGTACTTC. Amino acid sequence: CAWRSTSYEQYF.

A few counts support this clone. The chain employs TRBV28 and TRBJ1-1; the D gene is possibly TRBD1 (6 bases). Germline CDR1 and CDR2: MDHEN and SYDVKM. Trimming took off 9 bases at V and 6 bases at J, with 17 bases between the two ends. The CDR3 is made up of 13 amino acids. The CDR3 loop is CASQPRGGAEAFF. CDR3 sequence (DNA): TGTGCCAGTCAGCCCAGGGGAGGGGCTGAAGCTTTCTTT.

The chain combines TRBV7-3 with TRBJ1-1, with D possibly matching TRBD1 (5 bases). Trimming took 3 bases from V and 0 from J, leaving 14 bases between them. Germline CDR1 SGHTA, CDR2 FQGTGA. This CDR3 contains 16 residues. The CDR3 region has the DNA TGTGCCAGCAGCTTGAGCGGGGCCCGTATGAACACTGAAGCTTTCTTT. Amino acids: CASSLSGARMNTEAFF.

This rearrangement joins TRBV5-1 to TRBJ2-2; no clear D. The germline V gene encodes CDR1 SGHRS and CDR2 YFSETQ. Trimming pared 5 bases from V and 0 bases from J, leaving 8 bases between. The CDR3 runs 14 residues. CDR3 amino acids: CASRSTANTGELFF. In nucleotides, the CDR3 is TGCGCCAGCAGGAGCACAGCGAACACCGGGGAGCTGTTTTTT.

Of note for this clone: The junction does not match germline at one end; this may be a read error. This chain uses TRBV2 with TRBJ2-7, with 8 bases identical to TRBD1. CDR1 is SNHLY and CDR2 is FYNNEI in the germline V gene. This CDR3 is built from 15 residues. In DNA, the CDR3 is TGCGCCAGCAGTGAGGTACAGGGGGTAGAAAACGAGAAGTACTTC. Translation gives CASSEVQGVENEKYF. Full variable domain (missing parts from reference TRBV2 and TRBJ2-7): EPEVTQTPSHQVTQMGQEVILRCVPISNHLYFYWYRQILGQKVEFLVSFYNNEISEKSEIFDDQFSVERPDGSNFTLKIRSTKLEDSAMYFCASSEVQGVENEKYFGPGTRLTVT.

V and J are TRBV11-2 and TRBJ2-7, with D possibly being TRBD1 (5 bases). The V end lost 6 bases, the J end lost 4 bases, and 19 bases lay between the germline ends. This CDR3 region has 15 residues. Germline V gives CDR1 SGHAT, CDR2 FQNNGV. CDR3 amino acids: CASSHEQGSEYEQYF. The CDR3 nucleotides are TGTGCCAGCAGTCATGAGCAGGGTTCTGAGTACGAGCAGTACTTC.

In this sample, this clone turned up once. At the DNA level, this CDR3 is encoded by other sequences in the same sample as well. The chain links TRBV27 to TRBJ2-1; no clear D. CDR3 size: 15 residues. V was clipped by 2 bases and J by 8 bases, with 16 bases between them. CDR1 and CDR2 from the germline V gene are MNHEY and SMNVEV (reference sequence). For the CDR3, the DNA is TGTGCCAGCAGTTTAGCACCGGGTCTCGCCGATGAGCAGTTCTTC. It specifies CASSLAPGLADEQFF.

The V and J genes are TRBV20-1 and TRBJ1-5; 9 positions agree with TRBD1. V shed 0 bases, J shed 2 bases, and the junction held 2 bases outside the gene matches. Germline V CDR1 and CDR2: DFQATT, SNEGSKA (reference sequence). This CDR3 is built from 15 residues. CDR3 region: CSAREDRGGNQPQHF. CDR3 bases: TGCAGTGCTAGAGAAGACAGGGGGGGCAATCAGCCCCAGCATTTT.